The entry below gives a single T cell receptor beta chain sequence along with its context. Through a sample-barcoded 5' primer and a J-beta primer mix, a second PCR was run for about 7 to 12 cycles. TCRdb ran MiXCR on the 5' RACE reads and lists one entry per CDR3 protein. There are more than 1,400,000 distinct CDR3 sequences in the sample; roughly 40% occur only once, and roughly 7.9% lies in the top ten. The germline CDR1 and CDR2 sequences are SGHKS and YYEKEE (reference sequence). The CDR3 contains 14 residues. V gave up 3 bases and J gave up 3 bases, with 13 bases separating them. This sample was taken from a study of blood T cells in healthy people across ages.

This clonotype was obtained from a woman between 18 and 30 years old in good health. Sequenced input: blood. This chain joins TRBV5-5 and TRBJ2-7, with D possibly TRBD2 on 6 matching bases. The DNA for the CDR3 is TGTGCCAGCAGCTCGGGGGACGGATACTACGAGCAGTACTTC. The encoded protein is CASSSGDGYYEQYF.